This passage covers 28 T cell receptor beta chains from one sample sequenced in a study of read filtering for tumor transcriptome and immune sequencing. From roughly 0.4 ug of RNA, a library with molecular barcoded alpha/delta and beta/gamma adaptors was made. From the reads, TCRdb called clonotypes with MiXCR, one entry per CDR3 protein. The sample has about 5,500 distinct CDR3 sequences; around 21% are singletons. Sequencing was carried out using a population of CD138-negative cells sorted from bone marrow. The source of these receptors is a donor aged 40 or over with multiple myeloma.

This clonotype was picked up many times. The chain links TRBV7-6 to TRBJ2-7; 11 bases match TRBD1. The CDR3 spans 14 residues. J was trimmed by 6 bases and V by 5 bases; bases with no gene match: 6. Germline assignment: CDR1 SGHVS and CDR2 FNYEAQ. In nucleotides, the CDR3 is TGTGCCAGCAGCGTCGGACAGGGGGCTGTCGAGCAGTACTTC. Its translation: CASSVGQGAVEQYF.

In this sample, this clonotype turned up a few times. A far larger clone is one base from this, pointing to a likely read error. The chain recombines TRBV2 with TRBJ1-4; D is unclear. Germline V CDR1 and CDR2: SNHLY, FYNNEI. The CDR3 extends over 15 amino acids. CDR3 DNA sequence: TGTGCCAGCGCCAGCGGGAGTATAGCGCCAGATACGCGGTATTTT. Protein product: CASASGSIAPDTRYF.

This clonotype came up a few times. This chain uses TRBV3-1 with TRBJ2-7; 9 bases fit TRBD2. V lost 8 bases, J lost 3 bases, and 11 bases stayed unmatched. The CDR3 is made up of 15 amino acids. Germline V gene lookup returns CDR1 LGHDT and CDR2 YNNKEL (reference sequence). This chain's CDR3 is CASSRATSGSYEQYF. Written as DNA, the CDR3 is TGTGCCAGCTCACGGGCGACTAGCGGAAGCTACGAGCAGTACTTC.

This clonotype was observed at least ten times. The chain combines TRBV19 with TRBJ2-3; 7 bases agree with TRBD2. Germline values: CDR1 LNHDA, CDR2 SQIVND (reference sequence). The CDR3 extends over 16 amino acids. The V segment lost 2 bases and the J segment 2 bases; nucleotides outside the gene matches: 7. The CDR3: CASSIIGGGITDTQYF. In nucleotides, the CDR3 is TGTGCCAGTAGTATAATCGGCGGGGGAATCACAGATACGCAGTATTTT.

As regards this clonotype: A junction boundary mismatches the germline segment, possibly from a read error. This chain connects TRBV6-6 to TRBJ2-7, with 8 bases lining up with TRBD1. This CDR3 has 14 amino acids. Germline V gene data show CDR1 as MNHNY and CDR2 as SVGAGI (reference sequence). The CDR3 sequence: CPSSYPGGLYGQYF. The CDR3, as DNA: TGTCCCAGCAGTTATCCAGGGGGCCTCTACGGGCAGTACTTC.

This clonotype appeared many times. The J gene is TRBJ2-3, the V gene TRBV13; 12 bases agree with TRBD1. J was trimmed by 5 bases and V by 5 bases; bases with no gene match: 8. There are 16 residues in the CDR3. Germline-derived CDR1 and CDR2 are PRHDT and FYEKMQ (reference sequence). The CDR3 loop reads CASSPSRDRGQDTQYF. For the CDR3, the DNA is TGTGCCAGCAGCCCATCCCGGGACAGGGGGCAAGATACGCAGTATTTT.

CDR3 nucleotide sequence: TGTGCTACGACCCGGGGGGGAAATCAGCCCCAGCATTTT. It yields the protein CATTRGGNQPQHF. The rearrangement links TRBV7-9 to TRBJ1-5; a possible D gene is TRBD1 (5 bases). Germline CDR1 and CDR2: SEHNR and FQNEAQ (reference sequence). This CDR3 has 13 residues.

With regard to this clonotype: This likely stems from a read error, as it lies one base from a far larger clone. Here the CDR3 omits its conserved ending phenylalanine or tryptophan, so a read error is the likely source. The CDR3 loop is CASSLSPGVGNEQFL. CDR3 bases: TGTGCCAGCAGCTTATCCCCGGGAGTGGGGAATGAGCAGTTCCTC. The V call is TRBV7-3, the J call TRBJ2-1; a possible D gene is TRBD2 (6 bases). This CDR3 is 15 amino acids long. With 2 bases removed from V and 7 bases from J, the gap between germline ends came to 15 bases. In germline, CDR1 is SGHTA, CDR2 FQGTGA.

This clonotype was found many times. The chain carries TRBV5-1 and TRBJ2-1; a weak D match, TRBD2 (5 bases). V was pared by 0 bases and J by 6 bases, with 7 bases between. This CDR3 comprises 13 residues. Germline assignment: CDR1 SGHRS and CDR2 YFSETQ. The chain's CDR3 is CASSLGTSNEQFF. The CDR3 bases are TGCGCCAGCAGCTTGGGAACTAGCAATGAGCAGTTCTTC.

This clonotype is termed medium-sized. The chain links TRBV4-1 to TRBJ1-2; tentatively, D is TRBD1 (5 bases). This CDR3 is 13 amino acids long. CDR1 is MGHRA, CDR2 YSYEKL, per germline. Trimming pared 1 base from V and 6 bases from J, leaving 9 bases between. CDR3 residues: CASSQGLGDGYTF. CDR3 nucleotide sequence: TGCGCCAGCAGCCAAGGATTGGGGGATGGCTACACCTTC.

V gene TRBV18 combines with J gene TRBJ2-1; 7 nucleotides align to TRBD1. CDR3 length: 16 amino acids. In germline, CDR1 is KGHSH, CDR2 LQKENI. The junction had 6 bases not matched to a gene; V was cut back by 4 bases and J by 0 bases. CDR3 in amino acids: CASSLSTGSSYNEQFF. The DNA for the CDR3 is TGTGCCAGCTCACTTTCGACAGGGAGCTCCTACAATGAGCAGTTCTTC. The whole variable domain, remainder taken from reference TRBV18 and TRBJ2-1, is NAGVMQNPRHLVRRRGQEARLRCSPMKGHSHVYWYRQLPEEGLKFMVYLQKENIIDESGMPKERFSAEFPKEGPSILRIQQVVRGDSAAYFCASSLSTGSSYNEQFFGPGTRLTVL.

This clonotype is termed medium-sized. The CDR3 coding sequence is TGTGCCAGCAGCTTGGAGGGCAATCCCTCGGGGCAGCCCCAGCATTTT. Its translation is CASSLEGNPSGQPQHF. The chain employs TRBV5-5 and TRBJ1-5; D not resolved. V was cut by 0 bases and J by 7 bases, with 17 bases left in between. The CDR3 runs to 16 residues. The germline CDR1 and CDR2 sequences are SGHKS and YYEKEE (reference sequence).

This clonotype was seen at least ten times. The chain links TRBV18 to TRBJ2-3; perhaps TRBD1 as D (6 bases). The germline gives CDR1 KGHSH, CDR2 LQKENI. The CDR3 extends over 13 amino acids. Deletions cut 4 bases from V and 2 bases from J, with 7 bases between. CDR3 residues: CASSRQVTDTQYF. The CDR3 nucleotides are TGTGCCAGCTCACGACAGGTCACAGATACGCAGTATTTT.

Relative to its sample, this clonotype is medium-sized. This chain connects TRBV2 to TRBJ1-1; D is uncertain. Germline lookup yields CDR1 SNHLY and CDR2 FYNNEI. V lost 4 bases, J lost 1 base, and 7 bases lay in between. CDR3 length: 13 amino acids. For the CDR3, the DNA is TGTGCCAGCAGTGCTGAGGGGAACACTGAAGCTTTCTTT. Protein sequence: CASSAEGNTEAFF.

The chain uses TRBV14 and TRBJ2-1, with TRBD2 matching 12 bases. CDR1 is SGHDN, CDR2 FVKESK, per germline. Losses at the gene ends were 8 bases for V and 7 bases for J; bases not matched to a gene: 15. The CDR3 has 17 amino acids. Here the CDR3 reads CASGPGLAGMSCNEQFF. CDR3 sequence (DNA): TGTGCCAGCGGCCCCGGACTAGCGGGAATGTCCTGTAATGAGCAGTTCTTC.

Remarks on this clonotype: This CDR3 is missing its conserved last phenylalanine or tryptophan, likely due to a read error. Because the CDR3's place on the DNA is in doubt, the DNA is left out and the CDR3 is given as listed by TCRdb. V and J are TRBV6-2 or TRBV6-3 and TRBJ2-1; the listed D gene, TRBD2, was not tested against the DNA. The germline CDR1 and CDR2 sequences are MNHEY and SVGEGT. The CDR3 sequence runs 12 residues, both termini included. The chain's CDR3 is CASRTSFNEQLC.

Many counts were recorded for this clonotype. For the CDR3, the DNA is TGTGCCAGCAGTCCTGACTTGTACCCGGGCACAGATACGCAGTATTTT. This translates into CASSPDLYPGTDTQYF. The chain combines TRBV7-2 with TRBJ2-3; D unclear. The germline V and J ends were trimmed by 6 bases and 1 base, with 17 bases remaining between them. The length of the CDR3 is 16 residues. The germline CDR1 and CDR2 sequences are SGHTA and FQGNSA.

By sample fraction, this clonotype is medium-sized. CDR3 sequence: CASSQGFSTDTQYF. The CDR3 DNA reads as TGTGCCAGCAGCCAAGGATTTAGCACAGATACGCAGTATTTT. The chain links TRBV14 to TRBJ2-3, with unresolved D. The CDR3 loop spans 14 amino acids. Looked up from germline, CDR1 is SGHDN and CDR2 is FVKESK. Trimming removed 1 base from V and 0 bases from J, with 5 bases in between.

CDR3 coding DNA: TGCAGTGCTGGCCCCCGGGACGGTGGCACAGATACGCAGTATTTT. Protein: CSAGPRDGGTDTQYF. The rearrangement uses TRBV20-1 and TRBJ2-3, with D possibly called TRBD1 or TRBD2 (5 bases each). The CDR3 consists of 15 residues. The V end lost 5 bases, the J end lost 1 base, and 16 bases lay between the germline ends. In germline, CDR1 is DFQATT, CDR2 SNEGSKA (reference sequence).

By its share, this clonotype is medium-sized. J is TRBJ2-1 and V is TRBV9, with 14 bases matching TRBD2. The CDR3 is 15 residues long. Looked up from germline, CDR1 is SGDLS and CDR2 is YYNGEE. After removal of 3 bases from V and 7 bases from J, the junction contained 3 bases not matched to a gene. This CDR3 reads CASSGGTSGSNEQFF. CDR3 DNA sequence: TGTGCCAGCAGCGGAGGGACTAGCGGGAGTAATGAGCAGTTCTTC.

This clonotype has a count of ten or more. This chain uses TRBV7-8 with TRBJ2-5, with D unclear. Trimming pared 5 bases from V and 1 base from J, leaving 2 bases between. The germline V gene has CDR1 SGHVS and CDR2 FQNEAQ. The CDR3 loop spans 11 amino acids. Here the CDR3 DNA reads TGTGCCAGCAGCGTCCAAGAGACCCAGTACTTC. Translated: CASSVQETQYF.

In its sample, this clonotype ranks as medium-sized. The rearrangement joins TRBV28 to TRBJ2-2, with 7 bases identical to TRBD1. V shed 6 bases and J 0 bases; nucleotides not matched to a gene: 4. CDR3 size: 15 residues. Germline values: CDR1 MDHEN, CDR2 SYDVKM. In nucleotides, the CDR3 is TGTGCCAGCAGACATGGACAGGCGAACACCGGGGAGCTGTTTTTT. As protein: CASRHGQANTGELFF.

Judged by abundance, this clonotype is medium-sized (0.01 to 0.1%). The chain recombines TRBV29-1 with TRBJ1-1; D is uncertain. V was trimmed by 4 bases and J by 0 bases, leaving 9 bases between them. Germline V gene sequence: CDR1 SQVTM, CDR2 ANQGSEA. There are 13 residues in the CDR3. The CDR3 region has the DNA TGCAGCGTTGGATCAGCCATGAACACTGAAGCTTTCTTT. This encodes CSVGSAMNTEAFF.

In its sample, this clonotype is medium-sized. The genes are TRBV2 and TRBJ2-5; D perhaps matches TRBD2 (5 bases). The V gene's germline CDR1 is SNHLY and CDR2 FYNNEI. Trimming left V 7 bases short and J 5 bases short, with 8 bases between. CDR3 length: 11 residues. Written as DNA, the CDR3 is TGTGCCAGCATGGGAGTTGAGACCCAGTACTTC. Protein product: CASMGVETQYF.

In nucleotides, the CDR3 is TGTGCCAGCAGCTCCCCGGGACTAGCGGGAGCCCACACAGATACGCAGCATTTT. Translation: CASSSPGLAGAHTDTQHF. V is TRBV7-2 and J is TRBJ2-3; a weak D match, TRBD1 (5 bases). Gene TRBJ1-5 matches the end of the DNA better, so the J call may be wrong. CDR1 is SGHTA and CDR2 is FQGNSA in the germline V gene. The CDR3 runs to 18 residues.

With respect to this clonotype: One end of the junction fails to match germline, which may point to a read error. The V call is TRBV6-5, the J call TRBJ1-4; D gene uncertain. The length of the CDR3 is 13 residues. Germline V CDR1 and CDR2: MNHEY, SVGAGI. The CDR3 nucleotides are TGTGCCAGCAGCTACGGTGCGAGTGGAAAACTGTGTTTT. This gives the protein CASSYGASGKLCF.

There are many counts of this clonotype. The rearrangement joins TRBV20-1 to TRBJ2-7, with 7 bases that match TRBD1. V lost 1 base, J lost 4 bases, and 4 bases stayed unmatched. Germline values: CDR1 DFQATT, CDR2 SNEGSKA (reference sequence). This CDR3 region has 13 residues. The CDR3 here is CSARGGGRYEQYF. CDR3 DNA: TGCAGTGCTAGAGGAGGGGGCCGATACGAGCAGTACTTC.

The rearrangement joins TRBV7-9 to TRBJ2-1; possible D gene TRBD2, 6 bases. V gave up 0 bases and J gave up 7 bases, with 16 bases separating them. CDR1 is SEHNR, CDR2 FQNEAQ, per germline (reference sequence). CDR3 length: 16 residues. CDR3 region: CASSLAGGNIENEQFF. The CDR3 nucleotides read TGTGCCAGCAGCTTAGCTGGCGGGAATATTGAGAATGAGCAGTTCTTC.